The clone carrying this T cell receptor beta chain was seen many times. The antigen is unknown. TCRdb reanalysed the RT-PCR reads using MiXCR and keeps one entry per CDR3 protein. The data contain roughly 700,000 distinct CDR3 sequences, approximately 14% of them singletons. The germline V gene encodes CDR1 MDHEN and CDR2 SYDVKM. The ends were cut back, 4 bases at V and 0 bases at J, with 13 bases in the middle. The CDR3 consists of 16 residues. The data derive from a study of response to subunit inactivated influenza vaccine. Study-level results: The authors suggested that every seasonal influenza vaccination recruits few new T cells.

The source is a man aged 45-65 years who received an inactivated influenza vaccine. This chain joins TRBV28 and TRBJ2-1; tentative D call: TRBD1 (6 bases). This specimen was PBMCs from blood, taken less than 13 days after vaccination. Written as DNA, the CDR3 is TGTGCCAGCAGTTCGACGGACAGCAGCTCCTACAATGAGCAGTTCTTC. It yields the protein CASSSTDSSSYNEQFF.